Given below is one T cell receptor (beta chain) in context. There are 13 residues in the CDR3. Germline V gene sequence: CDR1 KGHDR, CDR2 SFDVKD. The V gene lost 1 base and the J gene lost 9 bases, with 11 bases spanning the gap. Roughly 0.45 to 1 ug RNA was reverse transcribed with random hexamers. With immunoSEQ multiplex PCR, TCR beta CDR3 was amplified across 54 Vbeta and 13 Jbeta. TCRdb reprocessed the immunoSEQ multiplex PCR reads via MiXCR and lists one record per CDR3 protein. Altogether around 71,000 distinct CDR3 sequences are present, 93% being singletons, with the ten largest covering around 0.15%. This entry is derived from a study of CD8 T cells in Susac syndrome.

What was sequenced was CD4+ T cells from PBMCs. The gene calls are TRBV24-1 and TRBJ1-2; D might be TRBD1 (6 bases). This receptor was taken from a human donor with Susac syndrome. The chain's CDR3 is CATSDFNRDSYTF. The CDR3 nucleotides are TGTGCCACCAGTGATTTTAACAGGGACAGCTACACCTTC.